One sample yielded the 10 T cell receptor beta chains listed below, sequenced in a study of early T cells in non-severe SARS-CoV-2 infection. TCRdb re-derived calls from the 5' RACE reads in MiXCR, one entry per CDR3 protein. This repertoire shows some 60,000 distinct CDR3 sequences, around 12% found once; its top ten account for 1.3% to 1.5%. The source material was whole blood, sampled at baseline. These receptors came from an adult who was a healthcare worker with PCR-confirmed SARS-CoV-2 infection or an uninfected control (not recorded which).

This clonotype occurred many times. The V gene is TRBV20-1, the J gene TRBJ1-3; 8 positions agree with TRBD1. V shed 1 base, J shed 0 bases, and the junction held 2 bases outside the gene matches. CDR3 size: 15 residues. Germline CDR1 is DFQATT and CDR2 is SNEGSKA (reference sequence). The CDR3 region has the DNA TGCAGTGCTAGAGTCAGGGGGCTCTCTGGAAACACCATATATTTT. It translates to CSARVRGLSGNTIYF.

The gene calls are TRBV11-2 and TRBJ2-3, with 9 bases lining up with TRBD2. Germline CDR1 reads SGHAT; CDR2 reads FQNNGV. V lost 2 bases to trimming and J lost 2 bases; unmatched junction nucleotides: 5. CDR3 length: 16 amino acids. The CDR3 DNA reads as TGTGCCAGCAGCTTACCTAGCGGGGAATTCACAGATACGCAGTATTTT. Translated: CASSLPSGEFTDTQYF.

The genes are TRBV27 and TRBJ2-7; D is unclear. The CDR3 is 13 residues long. V lost 5 bases and J lost 7, with 15 bases in between. CDR1 is MNHEY and CDR2 is SMNVEV in the germline V gene (reference sequence). The CDR3 is CASSPREDGEQYF. Written as DNA, the CDR3 is TGTGCCAGCAGTCCTAGGGAAGACGGGGAGCAGTACTTC.

This clonotype was recorded at least ten times. This chain uses TRBV12-3 or TRBV12-4 with TRBJ2-5; 8 positions agree with TRBD2. The CDR3 runs 13 residues. After removal of 6 bases from V and 6 bases from J, the junction contained 6 bases not matched to a gene. For the CDR3, the DNA is TGTGCCAGCAGCAAAACTAGCGGCCAGACCCAGTACTTC. This codes for CASSKTSGQTQYF.

The V call is TRBV18, the J call TRBJ2-3, with D tentatively TRBD2 (6 bases). V shed 1 base and J shed 2 bases, with 16 bases lying between them. CDR3 size: 17 residues. Germline CDR1 is KGHSH and CDR2 is LQKENI. CDR3 bases: TGTGCCAGCTCACCACGTAGGAATAGCGGTTCCACAGATACGCAGTATTTT. Protein sequence: CASSPRRNSGSTDTQYF.

V usage is TRBV6-5 and J usage is TRBJ2-3; the match to TRBD2 covers 7 bases. Germline V CDR1 and CDR2: MNHEY, SVGAGI. CDR3 length: 15 residues. V lost 5 bases and J lost 6; bases outside the gene matches: 11. As DNA, the CDR3 is TGTGCCAGCAGTCAGACGGGGGGACTCATGGATACGCAGTATTTT. As protein: CASSQTGGLMDTQYF.

V and J are TRBV6-2 or TRBV6-3 and TRBJ2-7; TRBD2 agrees at 10 bases. V was pared by 5 bases and J by 5 bases, with 9 bases of the junction left unmatched. This CDR3 contains 15 residues. Germline loops: CDR1 MNHEY, CDR2 SVGEGT. The CDR3 is CASSKGASGSDEQYF. In DNA, the CDR3 is TGTGCCAGCAGTAAAGGGGCTAGCGGGAGTGACGAGCAGTACTTC.

The rearrangement uses TRBV20-1 and TRBJ2-2; D ambiguous. Trimming removed 3 bases at V and 5 bases at J, with 16 bases between. CDR1 is DFQATT, CDR2 SNEGSKA, per germline (reference sequence). The CDR3 consists of 15 residues. The CDR3: CSASHLGAGTGELFF. The CDR3 DNA follows: TGCAGTGCTAGTCATCTCGGAGCCGGAACCGGGGAGCTGTTTTTT.

CDR3 bases: TGTGCCAGCAGTCACCCCACAGGGGCCCTCGGGTACGAGCAGTACTTC. Protein sequence: CASSHPTGALGYEQYF. V is TRBV6-6 and J is TRBJ2-7, with 7 bases aligning to TRBD1. J gave up 4 bases and V 5 bases, and 14 bases lay outside the gene matches. This CDR3 contains 16 residues. Germline loops: CDR1 MNHNY, CDR2 SVGAGI (reference sequence).

This clonotype turned up a few times. V is TRBV28 and J is TRBJ2-7; a weak D match, TRBD2 (6 bases). The CDR3 is 14 residues long. The germline CDR1 and CDR2 sequences are MDHEN and SYDVKM. The V end was cut by 6 bases, the J end by 4 bases, with 16 bases between. The CDR3 DNA reads TGTGCCAGCAGGCCATTCCGGGGGAAGTACGAGCAGTACTTC. Its protein is CASRPFRGKYEQYF.